This TCR beta chain was captured in a study of shared clonotypes between healthy human individuals. Data came from immunoSEQ multiplex PCR; TCRdb stores just in-frame clones and leaves some out. The data show about 640,000 clones, less than 80% seen once. The specimen was memory CD4+ T cells sorted from blood. Regarding subset: CD45RA-negative fraction. The sequence was obtained from a woman aged 30 to 39 in good health.

The CDR3 sequence is CASSSDRFGGYTF. In nucleotides, the CDR3 is TGTGCCAGCAGTTCGGACAGGTTCGGGGGCTACACCTTC. The chain is built from TRBV7-9 and TRBJ1-2; the match to TRBD1 covers 7 bases. CDR3 length equals 13 residues. CDR1 SEHNR and CDR2 FQNEAQ come from the germline V gene (reference sequence). The trim removed 6 bases at V and 8 bases at J, leaving 9 bases unmatched.